This T cell receptor beta chain was profiled in a study of blood T cell repertoires in COVID-19. As for the study in general: Specimens from acute and convalescent COVID-19 originated in the United States, Italy and Spain.

As to this clone: Additional DNA sequences in this sample encode the identical CDR3.

The germline gives CDR1 SGHRS, CDR2 YFSETQ. V was clipped by 2 bases and J by 1 base, with 6 bases between them. The CDR3 runs to 13 residues. This table comes from immunoSEQ multiplex PCR, and its TCRdb copy is limited to in-frame clones, with some not included. The table records around 130,000 clones, roughly 84% of them present only once. The receptor's source is a woman aged 80 or over with acute or convalescent COVID-19. This chain connects TRBV5-1 to TRBJ1-2; tentative D call: TRBD1 (5 bases). The sample consisted of peripheral blood. The CDR3 DNA is TGCGCCAGCAGCTTCCAGGGTAACTATGGCTACACCTTC. This gives the protein CASSFQGNYGYTF.